This passage covers 16 T cell receptor beta chains from one sample sequenced in a study of T-cell reconstitution after alpha-beta-depleted transplantation in children. Unique molecular identifiers tagged the TCRbeta library. MiXCR, applied by TCRdb to the PCR reads, yields one record per CDR3 protein. The sample lists 490,000 or so distinct CDR3 sequences, about 12% seen once, with about 5% in the top ten. Sample: PBMCs from the stem cell graft donor, taken from the stem cell graft. These receptors were obtained from a human donor who donated a stem cell graft to a child with combined immunodeficiency.

The rearrangement joins TRBV7-2 to TRBJ1-2, with TRBD1 identical over 9 bases. J lost 7 bases, V lost 0 bases, and 9 bases had no gene match. This CDR3 comprises 16 residues. Germline V gene data show CDR1 as SGHTA and CDR2 as FQGNSA. Here the CDR3 reads CASSLAPGQGFFGYTF. The CDR3 bases are TGTGCCAGCAGCTTAGCGCCGGGACAGGGTTTCTTTGGCTACACCTTC.

This clonotype was recorded at least ten times. The V gene is TRBV20-1, the J gene TRBJ2-7, with TRBD1 matching over 10 bases. With V trimmed by 5 bases and J by 2 bases, 9 bases remained unmatched. The CDR3 extends over 15 amino acids. The germline V gene encodes CDR1 DFQATT and CDR2 SNEGSKA (reference sequence). Written as DNA, the CDR3 is TGCAGTGCTCGCGGACAGGGGGGTTGGACCTACGAGCAGTACTTC. Its protein is CSARGQGGWTYEQYF.

This clonotype was found a few times. The CDR3 DNA reads as TGTGCCAGCAGCTTAGATTACGGGGGCGTATCCGATGAGCAGTTCTTC. Amino acid sequence: CASSLDYGGVSDEQFF. The chain is built from TRBV7-2 and TRBJ2-1; either TRBD1 or TRBD2 may supply D (6 bases each). Germline-derived CDR1 and CDR2 are SGHTA and FQGNSA. The V and J ends lost 1 base and 8 bases respectively, with 18 bases between them. CDR3 size: 16 residues.

In its sample, this clonotype was seen a few times. The chain is built from TRBV24-1 and TRBJ2-7; 8 bases line up with TRBD1. Trimming at V came to 9 bases and at J to 5 bases, leaving 8 bases not matched to a gene. The germline V gene encodes CDR1 KGHDR and CDR2 SFDVKD. The CDR3 extends over 13 amino acids. In DNA form, the CDR3 reads TGTGCCACCCAGGGACAGGTCAGCAACGAGCAGTACTTC. Protein product: CATQGQVSNEQYF.

This clonotype was observed at least ten times. The CDR3 bases are TGCGCCAGCAGCTTTCCGTCCAGGGGAATCGATACGCAGTATTTT. Protein: CASSFPSRGIDTQYF. The chain links TRBV5-1 to TRBJ2-3; TRBD1 is a possible D gene (6 bases). Per the germline V gene, CDR1 is SGHRS and CDR2 is YFSETQ. V was shortened by 2 bases and J by 6 bases, with 16 bases between the two germline ends. The CDR3 extends over 15 amino acids.

The sample holds a few counts of this clonotype. This sequence joins TRBV3-1 and TRBJ2-7; 8 bases line up with TRBD2. CDR1 LGHDT and CDR2 YNNKEL come from the germline V gene (reference sequence). V trimming: 5 bases; J trimming: 0 bases; junction bases outside the gene matches: 6. This CDR3 is 15 amino acids long. The CDR3 sequence: CASSGSGISSYEQYF. DNA for the CDR3: TGTGCCAGCAGCGGTAGCGGGATTAGCTCCTACGAGCAGTACTTC.

In this sample, this clonotype turned up a few times. The rearrangement links TRBV7-8 to TRBJ2-1, with 7 bases lining up with TRBD1. V was clipped by 5 bases and J by 5 bases; unmatched bases: 9. This CDR3 is built from 15 residues. Germline assignment: CDR1 SGHVS and CDR2 FQNEAQ. The CDR3 region has the DNA TGTGCCAGCAGCCCAGACAGGGTCCAGGACAATGAGCAGTTCTTC. The encoded protein is CASSPDRVQDNEQFF.

The V gene is TRBV18, the J gene TRBJ1-1, with D possibly matching TRBD1 (5 bases). Trimming stripped 2 bases from V and 7 bases from J, with 20 bases between. The CDR3 contains 16 residues. Germline V gives CDR1 KGHSH, CDR2 LQKENI. The CDR3 loop is CASSPTGGANGYEAFF. The CDR3 coding sequence is TGTGCCAGCTCACCAACGGGAGGGGCAAACGGTTATGAAGCTTTCTTT.

V gene TRBV5-1 combines with J gene TRBJ2-7, with D possibly matching TRBD2 (5 bases). The CDR3 consists of 15 residues. V gave up 3 bases and J gave up 1 base, with 14 bases separating them. Germline V gene data show CDR1 as SGHRS and CDR2 as YFSETQ. CDR3 DNA: TGCGCCAGCAGCTATGGACGGACTGAGTCCTACGAGCAGTACTTC. Amino acid sequence: CASSYGRTESYEQYF.

This clonotype was observed many times. V gene TRBV20-1 combines with J gene TRBJ2-3; D perhaps matches TRBD1 (6 bases). Germline loops: CDR1 DFQATT, CDR2 SNEGSKA (reference sequence). Trimming removed 1 base from V and 6 bases from J, with 11 bases in between. CDR3 size: 13 residues. The CDR3 here is CSARVPGVDTQYF. The CDR3 bases are TGCAGTGCTAGAGTGCCAGGGGTCGATACGCAGTATTTT.

In its sample, this clonotype was seen many times. This chain connects TRBV20-1 to TRBJ2-2, with 10 nucleotides matching TRBD2. From germline, CDR1 is DFQATT and CDR2 SNEGSKA (reference sequence). The CDR3 totals 16 residues. J lost 5 bases, V lost 3 bases, and 9 bases had no gene match. This CDR3 reads CSASVSGGEETGELFF. CDR3 DNA: TGCAGTGCTAGCGTCAGCGGGGGGGAAGAAACCGGGGAGCTGTTTTTT.

This clonotype was counted a few times. CDR3 sequence (DNA): TGTGCCAGCAGTTTAGCTAGCGGGCCGTTCGGCGAGCAGTACTTC. Translation gives CASSLASGPFGEQYF. The chain couples TRBV12-3 or TRBV12-4 to TRBJ2-7, with 7 nucleotides matching TRBD2. With V trimmed by 0 bases and J by 6 bases, 8 bases remained unmatched. The CDR3 extends over 15 amino acids.

V gene TRBV5-1 combines with J gene TRBJ2-1; D possibly corresponds to TRBD1 (5 bases). Germline V gives CDR1 SGHRS, CDR2 YFSETQ. Trimming took off 1 base at V and 3 bases at J, with 11 bases between the two ends. The CDR3 loop spans 15 amino acids. The CDR3 DNA follows: TGCGCCAGCAGCTTGATGGGGCCCCTCTACAATGAGCAGTTCTTC. This codes for CASSLMGPLYNEQFF. The variable domain in full, with the rest retrieved from reference TRBV5-1 and TRBJ2-1, is KAGVTQTPRYLIKTRGQQVTLSCSPISGHRSVSWYQQTPGQGLQFLFEYFSETQRNKGNFPGRFSGRQFSNSRSEMNVSTLELGDSALYLCASSLMGPLYNEQFFGPGTRLTVL.

This clonotype was observed a few times. The V and J genes are TRBV29-1 and TRBJ2-4, with D possibly matching TRBD1 (5 bases). Germline CDR1 SQVTM, CDR2 ANQGSEA. The ends were cut back, 4 bases at V and 5 bases at J, with 12 bases in the middle. The CDR3 consists of 13 residues. This CDR3 is CSVVGRAENIQYF. CDR3 sequence (DNA): TGCAGCGTTGTGGGCAGGGCGGAAAACATTCAGTACTTC.

The chain uses TRBV20-1 and TRBJ2-2; 8 nucleotides line up with TRBD1. Germline trimming cut 5 bases from V and 7 bases from J; bases unmatched to any gene: 12. The CDR3 is made up of 15 amino acids. Looked up from germline, CDR1 is DFQATT and CDR2 is SNEGSKA (reference sequence). This CDR3 reads CSAASDRVGGGELFF. The CDR3 coding sequence is TGCAGTGCTGCCTCGGACAGGGTAGGAGGCGGGGAGCTGTTTTTT.

This clonotype showed up many times. The CDR3 here is CASSPAGSHNEQFF. For the CDR3, the DNA is TGCGCCAGCAGCCCAGCGGGAAGTCACAATGAGCAGTTCTTC. The chain links TRBV5-1 to TRBJ2-1; 7 positions agree with TRBD2. CDR3 length: 14 residues. The trim removed 4 bases at V and 5 bases at J, leaving 6 bases unmatched. Germline loops: CDR1 SGHRS, CDR2 YFSETQ.